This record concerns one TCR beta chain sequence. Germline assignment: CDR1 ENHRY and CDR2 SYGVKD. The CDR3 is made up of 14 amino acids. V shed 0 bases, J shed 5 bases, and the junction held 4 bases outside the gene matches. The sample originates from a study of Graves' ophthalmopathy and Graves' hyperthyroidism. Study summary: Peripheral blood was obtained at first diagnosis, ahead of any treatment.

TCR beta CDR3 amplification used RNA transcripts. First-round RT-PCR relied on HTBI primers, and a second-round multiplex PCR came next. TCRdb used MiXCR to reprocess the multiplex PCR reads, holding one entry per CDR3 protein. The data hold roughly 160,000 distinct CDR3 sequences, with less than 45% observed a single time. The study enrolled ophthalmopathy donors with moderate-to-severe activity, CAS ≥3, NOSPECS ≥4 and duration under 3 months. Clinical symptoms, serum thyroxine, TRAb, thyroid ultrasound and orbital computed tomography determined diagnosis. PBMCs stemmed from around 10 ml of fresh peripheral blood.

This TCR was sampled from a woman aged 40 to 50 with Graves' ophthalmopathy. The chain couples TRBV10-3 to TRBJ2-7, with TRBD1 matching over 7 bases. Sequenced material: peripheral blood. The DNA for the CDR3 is TGTGCCATCAGTGAGTCAGACAGGGAGCACGAGCAGTACTTC. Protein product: CAISESDREHEQYF.